Sequencing of this TCR beta chain was carried out in a study of CD8 T cells in ankylosing spondylitis. Study outcomes and limitations: Blood of patients with ankylosing spondylitis appeared to be characterized by a TCR beta motif of several highly homologous variants. The clones that were linked to disease were reported to be significantly enriched in matched synovial fluid samples from ankylosing spondylitis patients.

Turning to this clonotype: Its cognate antigen is unknown.

TCR beta libraries were made by quantitative 5'-RACE with molecular barcodes. Using its own MiXCR run on the 5' RACE reads, TCRdb lists one record per CDR3 protein. The repertoire consists of 150,000 to 250,000 distinct CDR3 sequences, with 13% occurring once and the leading ten covering approximately 17%. Trimming cost V 5 bases and J 6 bases; bases outside gene matches: 4. The CDR3 consists of 12 residues. Sequencing was performed on blood, either unsorted or a sorted T cell fraction (not recorded which). The receptor's source is a male donor with ankylosing spondylitis or in good health (not recorded which). The chain couples TRBV12-3 or TRBV12-4 to TRBJ2-7, with 7 bases that match TRBD2. CDR3 DNA sequence: TGTGCCAGCAGTGGGGGGGGTGGCGAGCAGTACTTC. This translates into CASSGGGGEQYF.